This T cell receptor beta chain was sequenced in a study of cytomegalovirus exposure and HLA in healthy donors. Notes on the study in general: Among the CMV-associated chains, three were confirmed in vitro as specific for CMV antigens. CMV serostatus alone was available as immune exposure information.

This clone was detected once. The antigen remains undetermined. The PCR employed 60 Vbeta primers together with 13 Jbeta primers. The assay was immunoSEQ multiplex PCR, and TCRdb's table has in-frame clones only and misses some. The repertoire holds around 44,000 clones, with roughly 90% as singletons. This CDR3 contains 17 residues. J gave up 7 bases and V 2 bases, and 11 bases lay outside the gene matches. CDR1 is MDHEN and CDR2 is SYDVKM in the germline V gene. The receptor's source is a woman between 40 and 50 years old in good health and CMV-seropositive. The genes are TRBV28 and TRBJ1-4, with 9 positions matching TRBD1. The sequencing sample was made of PBMCs. In DNA, the CDR3 is TGTGCCAGCAGTTTAATAATGCGGGGACAGGGCCCTGAAAAACTGTTTTTT. As protein: CASSLIMRGQGPEKLFF.